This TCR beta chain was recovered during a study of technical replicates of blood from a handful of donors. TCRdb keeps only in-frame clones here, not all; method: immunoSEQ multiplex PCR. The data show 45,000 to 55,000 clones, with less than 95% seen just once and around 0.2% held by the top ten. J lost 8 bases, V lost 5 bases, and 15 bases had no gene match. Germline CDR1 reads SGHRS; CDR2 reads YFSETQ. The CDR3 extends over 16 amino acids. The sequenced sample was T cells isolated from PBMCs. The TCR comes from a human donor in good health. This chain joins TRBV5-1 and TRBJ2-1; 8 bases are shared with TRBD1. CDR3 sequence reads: CASRGHKDRGVYEQFF. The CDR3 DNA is TGCGCCAGCAGGGGTCATAAAGACAGGGGCGTATATGAGCAGTTCTTC.